What follows are 22 T cell receptor beta chains derived from one specimen sequenced in a study of OX40 agonist ivuxolimab in advanced cancers. Using immunoSEQ multiplex PCR, the repertoire was profiled, and TCRdb retains in-frame clones only, with some absent. This table has roughly 45,000 clones, around nine tenths appearing once. Sequences were derived from CD4+ or CD8+ T cells sorted from blood, sampled in a trial of the OX40 agonist ivuxolimab. These TCRs come from an adult with an advanced solid tumor such as melanoma, head and neck, liver or kidney cancer.

This sequence joins TRBV11-3 and TRBJ2-1, with TRBD2 as a possible D gene (6 bases). The CDR3 runs to 15 residues. Trimming shortened V by 5 bases and J by 8 bases, and 19 bases separated the two germline ends. CDR1 and CDR2 from the germline V gene are SGHNT and YENEEA. The DNA for the CDR3 is TGTGCCAGCAGCCAAGGGCGAGCGGGCGGCGATGAGCAGTTCTTC. Protein sequence: CASSQGRAGGDEQFF.

V gene TRBV7-2 combines with J gene TRBJ2-7; D not resolved. This CDR3 has 13 residues. Trimming stripped 4 bases from V and 5 bases from J, with 12 bases between. In germline, CDR1 is SGHTA, CDR2 FQGNSA. CDR3 loop: CASSSVGGNEQYF. CDR3 DNA: TGTGCCAGCAGCTCCGTGGGTGGTAACGAGCAGTACTTC.

V is TRBV19 and J is TRBJ1-3; D remains unclear. The ends were cut back, 1 base at V and 3 bases at J, with 16 bases in the middle. The CDR3 runs 17 residues. The germline V gene encodes CDR1 LNHDA and CDR2 SQIVND (reference sequence). The CDR3 sequence: CASSIVTLEEGGNTIYF. The CDR3 bases are TGTGCCAGTAGTATAGTAACGCTCGAGGAAGGTGGAAACACCATATATTTT. The complete variable domain, with remaining parts taken from reference TRBV19 and TRBJ1-3, reads DGGITQSPKYLFRKEGQNVTLSCEQNLNHDAMYWYRQDPGQGLRLIYYSQIVNDFQKGDIAEGYSVSREKKESFPLTVTSAQKNPTAFYLCASSIVTLEEGGNTIYFGEGSWLTVV.

This sequence joins TRBV4-1 and TRBJ2-5, with 9 bases fitting TRBD2. V lost 2 bases to trimming and J lost 5 bases; unmatched junction nucleotides: 6. The CDR3 is 15 residues long. Germline V gene lookup returns CDR1 MGHRA and CDR2 YSYEKL. The CDR3 loop is CASSQLGLARETQYF. Here the CDR3 DNA reads TGCGCCAGCAGCCAATTGGGACTAGCCCGGGAGACCCAGTACTTC.

The chain uses TRBV4-1 and TRBJ1-4, with a tentative D call TRBD1 (6 bases). There are 15 residues in the CDR3. With 0 bases removed from V and 14 bases from J, the gap between germline ends came to 19 bases. Germline values: CDR1 MGHRA, CDR2 YSYEKL. CDR3 nucleotides: TGCGCCAGCAGCCAAGATGGGGGGCGACAGGAGATGCTGTTTTTT. It specifies CASSQDGGRQEMLFF.

The V and J genes are TRBV6-5 and TRBJ2-3; 9 bases agree with TRBD1. V lost 7 bases, J lost 2 bases, and 4 bases stayed unmatched. The CDR3 is made up of 14 amino acids. Germline V gives CDR1 MNHEY, CDR2 SVGAGI. The CDR3 DNA sequence: TGTGCCAGCAACCGGGACAGGGACACAGATACGCAGTATTTT. It translates to CASNRDRDTDTQYF.

The rearrangement uses TRBV28 and TRBJ2-3; 12 bases fit TRBD2. The CDR3 covers 17 residues. The trim removed 2 bases at V and 6 bases at J, leaving 9 bases unmatched. Germline-derived CDR1 and CDR2 are MDHEN and SYDVKM. The CDR3 is CASSLLTSGGPSDTQYF. Written as DNA, the CDR3 is TGTGCCAGCAGTTTACTGACTAGCGGGGGACCCAGCGATACGCAGTATTTT.

This clone was seen once. The chain recombines TRBV6-4 with TRBJ2-7; TRBD2 aligns across 8 bases. The CDR3 covers 14 residues. The V gene's germline CDR1 is MRHNA and CDR2 SNTAGT. Losses at the gene ends were 6 bases for V and 1 base for J; bases not matched to a gene: 5. The CDR3: CASSDERGSYEQYV. Written as DNA, the CDR3 is TGTGCCAGCAGCGACGAGCGGGGGTCCTACGAGCAGTACGTC.

The gene calls are TRBV4-1 and TRBJ1-4; 10 positions match TRBD1. The germline CDR1 and CDR2 sequences are MGHRA and YSYEKL. This CDR3 has 16 residues. Trimming took 1 base from V and 5 from J; bases not matched to a gene: 4. CDR3 sequence: CASSQGPGQGNEKLFF. The CDR3 DNA is TGCGCCAGCAGCCAAGGTCCGGGACAGGGGAATGAAAAACTGTTTTTT.

The chain carries TRBV19 and TRBJ1-1, with D possibly TRBD1 on 6 matching bases. This CDR3 region has 16 residues. Trimming shortened V by 3 bases and J by 0 bases, and 14 bases separated the two germline ends. The germline CDR1 and CDR2 sequences are LNHDA and SQIVND (reference sequence). In DNA form, the CDR3 reads TGTGCCAGTAGTATCGGGACATATGGGGTGAACACTGAAGCTTTCTTT. Translation: CASSIGTYGVNTEAFF. Using reference TRBV19 and TRBJ1-1 for the parts outside the CDR3, the full variable domain is DGGITQSPKYLFRKEGQNVTLSCEQNLNHDAMYWYRQDPGQGLRLIYYSQIVNDFQKGDIAEGYSVSREKKESFPLTVTSAQKNPTAFYLCASSIGTYGVNTEAFFGQGTRLTVV.

This clone was picked up one time. The rearrangement joins TRBV27 to TRBJ2-1; 10 positions match TRBD2. Per the germline V gene, CDR1 is MNHEY and CDR2 is SMNVEV (reference sequence). V dropped 5 bases and J dropped 0; count of bases not matched to a gene: 7. This CDR3 region has 17 residues. The CDR3 here is CASSVSGGLSSYNEQFF. The CDR3 coding sequence is TGTGCCAGCAGTGTTAGCGGGGGGCTCAGCTCCTACAATGAGCAGTTCTTC.

The chain carries TRBV11-2 and TRBJ1-1; D gene uncertain. Germline CDR1 SGHAT, CDR2 FQNNGV. The CDR3 spans 14 residues. Trimming took 1 base from V and 1 from J, leaving 7 bases between them. As DNA, the CDR3 is TGTGCCAGCAGCTTAGCTATCGCGAACACTGAAGCTTTCTTT. Its translation: CASSLAIANTEAFF.

The V gene is TRBV6-8, the J gene TRBJ2-7, with 7 nucleotides matching TRBD1. J gave up 3 bases and V 4 bases, and 9 bases lay outside the gene matches. Germline V gene data show CDR1 as MNHGY and CDR2 as SAAAGT. This CDR3 is built from 15 residues. CDR3 nucleotides: TGTGCCAGCAGTTGCCAGGACAGGTGGTTCTACGAGCAGTACTTC. The encoded protein is CASSCQDRWFYEQYF.

The chain recombines TRBV7-8 with TRBJ1-5; 9 nucleotides match TRBD1. Trimming cost V 3 bases and J 6 bases; bases outside gene matches: 6. The V gene's germline CDR1 is SGHVS and CDR2 FQNEAQ. The CDR3 has 15 residues. The CDR3 sequence is CASSFVTGGGQPQHF. The CDR3 DNA follows: TGTGCCAGCAGCTTCGTAACAGGGGGCGGTCAGCCCCAGCATTTT.

The table lists this clone with a count of one. The chain has TRBV19 and TRBJ2-1; TRBD1 agrees at 7 bases. Germline V CDR1 and CDR2: LNHDA, SQIVND (reference sequence). With V trimmed by 5 bases and J by 1 base, 5 bases remained unmatched. This CDR3 spans 15 amino acids. In DNA form, the CDR3 reads TGTGCCAGTAGTCTAGGGGGCAGGTCCTACAATGAGCAGTTCTTC. It codes for CASSLGGRSYNEQFF.

The chain employs TRBV19 and TRBJ2-7; D uncertain. The CDR3 loop spans 14 amino acids. The V gene lost 5 bases and the J gene lost 1 base, with 12 bases spanning the gap. The germline V gene has CDR1 LNHDA and CDR2 SQIVND (reference sequence). For the CDR3, the DNA is TGTGCCAGTAGTGATCCGGGTTCTTCCTACGAGCAGTACTTC. This encodes CASSDPGSSYEQYF.

On this clone: Other nucleotide sequences from this sample produce the same CDR3. This chain uses TRBV30 with TRBJ2-7; TRBD1 agrees at 10 bases. The CDR3 is made up of 14 amino acids. With V trimmed by 2 bases and J by 3 bases, 4 bases remained unmatched. Germline V gene sequence: CDR1 GTSNPN, CDR2 SVGIG (reference sequence). The CDR3: CAWSSGTGDYEQYF. The CDR3 DNA sequence: TGTGCCTGGAGTTCAGGGACAGGGGACTACGAGCAGTACTTC.

The chain is built from TRBV27 and TRBJ1-4; D not resolved. Germline CDR1 is MNHEY and CDR2 is SMNVEV (reference sequence). With 2 bases removed from V and 11 bases from J, the gap between germline ends came to 12 bases. CDR3 length: 13 residues. The CDR3 protein is CASSLGQAGKLFF. CDR3 nucleotide sequence: TGTGCCAGCAGTTTAGGCCAAGCGGGGAAACTGTTTTTT.

The chain uses TRBV5-6 and TRBJ2-7, with TRBD2 matching over 15 bases. The CDR3 extends over 15 amino acids. Germline lookup yields CDR1 SGHDT and CDR2 YYEEEE. With 4 bases clipped from V and 4 bases from J, the junction kept 3 bases outside the gene matches. CDR3 nucleotides: TGTGCCAGCAGCCCGGGACTAGCGGGGGGATACGAGCAGTACTTC. This sequence encodes CASSPGLAGGYEQYF.

The V and J genes are TRBV27 and TRBJ1-2, with D unclear. Deletions cut 0 bases from V and 2 bases from J, with 10 bases between. Germline V gene sequence: CDR1 MNHEY, CDR2 SMNVEV (reference sequence). CDR3 length: 15 amino acids. As DNA, the CDR3 is TGTGCCAGCAGTTTATCGTGGGGATCCAACTATGGCTACACCTTC. This sequence encodes CASSLSWGSNYGYTF.

The rearrangement links TRBV27 to TRBJ2-5; D is uncertain. CDR1 is MNHEY, CDR2 SMNVEV, per germline (reference sequence). With 6 bases removed from V and 1 base from J, the gap between germline ends came to 0 bases. The CDR3 runs 10 residues. In DNA form, the CDR3 reads TGTGCCAGCAGCCAAGAGACCCAGTACTTC. This encodes CASSQETQYF.

The chain joins TRBV15 to TRBJ2-2; the D gene could be TRBD1 or TRBD2 (6 bases each). Germline CDR1 reads LNHNV; CDR2 reads YYDKDF (reference sequence). The V end was cut by 0 bases, the J end by 6 bases, with 17 bases between. The CDR3 spans 17 residues. Here the CDR3 reads CATSRDAIGGRAGELFF. The CDR3 DNA is TGTGCCACCAGCAGAGATGCCATAGGGGGGCGGGCCGGGGAGCTGTTTTTT.